The 19 T cell receptor beta chains below come from one sample, sequenced in a study of shared clonotypes between healthy human individuals. As defined, naive CD8 cells were CD45RO-negative and positively selected for CCR7, with terminally differentiated effector memory CD45RA+ cells excluded. Libraries were prepared by immunoSEQ multiplex PCR; TCRdb keeps only in-frame clonotypes and omits some of them. This table has about 1.9 million clones, roughly 95% appearing once. Sequenced material: naive CD8+ T cells from PBMCs. All receptors derive from a man in his late teens or twenties in good health. Some clones in this sample may be carry-over from other donors' samples.

The rearrangement uses TRBV4-3 and TRBJ1-4, with a tentative D call TRBD1 (5 bases). The germline CDR1 and CDR2 sequences are LGHNA and YSLEER. V shed 1 base and J shed 7 bases, with 10 bases lying between them. The CDR3 spans 14 residues. CDR3 nucleotides: TGCGCCAGCAGCCAAGTTTGGGGCTCTGAAAAACTGTTTTTT. It codes for CASSQVWGSEKLFF.

V and J are TRBV10-3 and TRBJ2-1; 7 bases match TRBD1. Germline V gene lookup returns CDR1 ENHRY and CDR2 SYGVKD. The junction had 23 bases not matched to a gene; V was cut back by 6 bases and J by 9 bases. The CDR3 is 18 amino acids. The CDR3 DNA reads as TGTGCCATCAGGAAGGACAGGCCCGGGACGTCATACCGGCGTGAGCAGTTCTTC. Translated: CAIRKDRPGTSYRREQFF.

The V gene is TRBV13, the J gene TRBJ2-7; weak D call: TRBD2 (6 bases). V shed 0 bases and J shed 2 bases, with 14 bases lying between them. The CDR3 is made up of 16 amino acids. CDR1 PRHDT and CDR2 FYEKMQ come from the germline V gene (reference sequence). CDR3 sequence reads: CASSLGQEGGTYEQYF. DNA of the CDR3: TGTGCCAGCAGCTTAGGCCAGGAGGGCGGAACCTACGAGCAGTACTTC. Together with reference TRBV13 and TRBJ2-7, the CDR3 gives the full variable domain: AAGVIQSPRHLIKEKRETATLKCYPIPRHDTVYWYQQGPGQDPQFLISFYEKMQSDKGSIPDRFSAQQFSDYHSELNMSSLELGDSALYFCASSLGQEGGTYEQYFGPGTRLTVT.

The V gene is TRBV6-6, the J gene TRBJ1-1; D is unresolved. The germline CDR1 and CDR2 sequences are MNHNY and SVGAGI (reference sequence). V was shortened by 5 bases and J by 3 bases, with 10 bases between the two germline ends. The CDR3 loop spans 13 amino acids. This CDR3 is CASSPLPDTEAFF. In DNA form, the CDR3 reads TGTGCCAGCAGTCCCCTACCAGACACTGAAGCTTTCTTT.

This sequence joins TRBV7-6 and TRBJ1-2; D might be TRBD1 (5 bases). V was pared by 0 bases and J by 7 bases, with 21 bases between. The CDR3 totals 17 residues. Germline-derived CDR1 and CDR2 are SGHVS and FNYEAQ. In nucleotides, the CDR3 is TGTGCCAGCAGCTTAGCTGCGGCAGAGGGGCGAGCTTTTGGCTACACCTTC. Translated: CASSLAAAEGRAFGYTF.

In the case of this clone: The sample contains more than one DNA sequence encoding this CDR3. The CDR3 spells CASSPRTSGSTDTQYF. CDR3 sequence (DNA): TGTGCCAGCAGCCCCCGGACTAGCGGCAGCACAGATACGCAGTATTTT. The V and J genes are TRBV9 and TRBJ2-3; TRBD2 matches 10 bases. Looked up from germline, CDR1 is SGDLS and CDR2 is YYNGEE. The CDR3 has 16 residues. With 4 bases clipped from V and 0 bases from J, the junction kept 5 bases outside the gene matches. The whole variable domain, filled in from reference TRBV9 and TRBJ2-3, reads DSGVTQTPKHLITATGQRVTLRCSPRSGDLSVYWYQQSLDQGLQFLIQYYNGEERAKGNILERFSAQQFPDLHSELNLSSLELGDSALYFCASSPRTSGSTDTQYFGPGTRLTVL.

The chain has TRBV9 and TRBJ2-1, with a possible D match to TRBD2 (6 bases). Trimming took 0 bases from V and 9 from J, leaving 16 bases between them. This CDR3 is 15 amino acids long. The V gene's germline CDR1 is SGDLS and CDR2 YYNGEE. CDR3 amino acids: CASSVGLEGDGEQFF. CDR3 nucleotide sequence: TGTGCCAGCAGCGTAGGACTAGAGGGTGACGGTGAGCAGTTCTTC.

This chain joins TRBV19 and TRBJ2-1; 7 bases line up with TRBD2. Germline-derived CDR1 and CDR2 are LNHDA and SQIVND (reference sequence). The CDR3 runs 16 residues. V lost 2 bases, J lost 4 bases, and 8 bases stayed unmatched. CDR3 loop: CASSIYLAASYNEQFF. The CDR3 DNA reads as TGTGCCAGTAGTATATATCTAGCGGCCTCTTACAATGAGCAGTTCTTC. The complete variable domain, with remaining parts taken from reference TRBV19 and TRBJ2-1, reads DGGITQSPKYLFRKEGQNVTLSCEQNLNHDAMYWYRQDPGQGLRLIYYSQIVNDFQKGDIAEGYSVSREKKESFPLTVTSAQKNPTAFYLCASSIYLAASYNEQFFGPGTRLTVL.

The chain has TRBV7-2 and TRBJ1-2; D is unresolved. CDR3 length equals 15 residues. Trimming removed 5 bases from V and 7 bases from J, with 20 bases in between. Germline CDR1 SGHTA, CDR2 FQGNSA. The CDR3 loop is CASSQTAPNWGGYTF. CDR3 bases: TGTGCCAGCAGCCAGACGGCACCGAACTGGGGTGGCTACACCTTC.

V usage is TRBV7-9 and J usage is TRBJ2-1, with D perhaps TRBD1 (6 bases). Trimming pared 2 bases from V and 0 bases from J, leaving 11 bases between. The CDR3 has 16 amino acids. Germline CDR1 SEHNR, CDR2 FQNEAQ (reference sequence). This CDR3 is CASSLRQESSYNEQFF. The CDR3 bases are TGTGCCAGCAGCTTACGACAGGAAAGCTCCTACAATGAGCAGTTCTTC.

In this sample, this clone turned up once. The DNA of the CDR3 is TGTGCCAGCAGCGGGCCCGGGCATGTGGGTGAAAAACTGTTTTTT. This codes for CASSGPGHVGEKLFF. This rearrangement joins TRBV7-9 to TRBJ1-4; unclear D gene. The CDR3 contains 15 residues. Germline values: CDR1 SEHNR, CDR2 FQNEAQ (reference sequence). V dropped 5 bases and J dropped 7 bases, with 17 bases sitting between them.

V is TRBV27 and J is TRBJ2-1, with 7 positions matching TRBD1. Germline-derived CDR1 and CDR2 are MNHEY and SMNVEV (reference sequence). This CDR3 region has 15 residues. With V trimmed by 2 bases and J by 7 bases, 8 bases remained unmatched. CDR3 coding DNA: TGTGCCAGCAGTTTAACGGCAGGGGGTCGGAATGAGCAGTTCTTC. The encoded protein is CASSLTAGGRNEQFF.

The chain combines TRBV11-2 with TRBJ2-1; D not resolved. The CDR3 sequence is 15 residues long. From germline, CDR1 is SGHAT and CDR2 FQNNGV. V shed 2 bases and J shed 6 bases, with 14 bases lying between them. The chain's CDR3 is CASSLPQDAFNEQFF. The CDR3 bases are TGTGCCAGCAGCTTACCCCAGGATGCCTTCAATGAGCAGTTCTTC. The whole variable domain, remainder taken from reference TRBV11-2 and TRBJ2-1, is EAGVAQSPRYKIIEKRQSVAFWCNPISGHATLYWYQQILGQGPKLLIQFQNNGVVDDSQLPKDRFSAERLKGVDSTLKIQPAKLEDSAVYLCASSLPQDAFNEQFFGPGTRLTVL.

This clone was seen once. The chain links TRBV7-3 to TRBJ2-3; 7 nucleotides align to TRBD1. The CDR3 totals 18 residues. V dropped 0 bases and J dropped 2; count of bases not matched to a gene: 11. Germline lookup yields CDR1 SGHTA and CDR2 FQGTGA. The CDR3 loop is CASSLTGRDSLFTDTQYF. CDR3 bases: TGTGCCAGCAGCTTAACAGGACGGGACAGCTTGTTCACAGATACGCAGTATTTT.

The V call is TRBV6-4, the J call TRBJ1-5; D not resolved. Germline V gives CDR1 MRHNA, CDR2 SNTAGT. V was trimmed by 6 bases and J by 0 bases, leaving 18 bases between them. This CDR3 has 17 residues. The CDR3: CASRDLNRLYSNQPQHF. CDR3 DNA sequence: TGTGCCAGCAGAGATCTCAACAGACTTTATAGCAATCAGCCCCAGCATTTT.

This CDR3 is CASRIQGNQPQHF. CDR3 nucleotides: TGTGCCAGCAGGATACAGGGAAATCAGCCCCAGCATTTT. V usage is TRBV6-1 and J usage is TRBJ1-5, with D maybe TRBD1 (6 bases). V lost 6 bases and J lost 4, with 10 bases in between. Germline CDR1 MNHNS, CDR2 SASEGT. The CDR3 has 13 residues.

The chain recombines TRBV25-1 with TRBJ2-3, with 8 bases matching TRBD2. Germline V CDR1 and CDR2: MGHDK, SYGVNS. CDR3 length equals 14 residues. V shed 9 bases and J 6 bases; nucleotides not matched to a gene: 11. CDR3 loop: CASSGGGYQDTQYF. CDR3 in DNA: TGTGCCAGTTCGGGAGGGGGATACCAGGATACGCAGTATTTT. The complete variable domain, with remaining parts taken from reference TRBV25-1 and TRBJ2-3, reads EADIYQTPRYLVIGTGKKITLECSQTMGHDKMYWYQQDPGMELHLIHYSYGVNSTEKGDLSSESTVSRIRTEHFPLTLESARPSHTSQYLCASSGGGYQDTQYFGPGTRLTVL.

The chain combines TRBV10-3 with TRBJ2-3, with 10 nucleotides matching TRBD2. Looked up from germline, CDR1 is ENHRY and CDR2 is SYGVKD. CDR3 length: 17 residues. CDR3 nucleotide sequence: TGTACCACAGCCGAGGCTCTCGGGACTAGCGACACAGATACGCAGTATTTT. Translated, it gives CTTAEALGTSDTDTQYF.

The chain couples TRBV18 to TRBJ2-2, with D tentatively TRBD2 (6 bases). The V gene's germline CDR1 is KGHSH and CDR2 LQKENI. This CDR3 region has 16 residues. V was trimmed by 3 bases and J by 6 bases, leaving 17 bases between them. The CDR3 protein is CASSPNRDFLAGELFF. CDR3 bases: TGTGCCAGCTCACCCAACCGGGACTTCCTCGCCGGGGAGCTGTTTTTT.